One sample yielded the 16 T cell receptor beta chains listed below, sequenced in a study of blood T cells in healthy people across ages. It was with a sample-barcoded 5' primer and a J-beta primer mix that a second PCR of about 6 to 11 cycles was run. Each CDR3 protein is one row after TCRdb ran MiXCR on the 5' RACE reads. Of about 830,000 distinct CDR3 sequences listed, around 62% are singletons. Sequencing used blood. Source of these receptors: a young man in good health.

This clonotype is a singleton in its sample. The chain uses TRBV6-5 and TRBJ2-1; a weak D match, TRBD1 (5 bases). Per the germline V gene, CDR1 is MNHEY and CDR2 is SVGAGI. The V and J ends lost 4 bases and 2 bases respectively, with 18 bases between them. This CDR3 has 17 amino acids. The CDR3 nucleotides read TGTGCCAGCAGTTCTTCACACTCCAGGGCCACCTACAATGAGCAGTTCTTC. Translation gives CASSSSHSRATYNEQFF.

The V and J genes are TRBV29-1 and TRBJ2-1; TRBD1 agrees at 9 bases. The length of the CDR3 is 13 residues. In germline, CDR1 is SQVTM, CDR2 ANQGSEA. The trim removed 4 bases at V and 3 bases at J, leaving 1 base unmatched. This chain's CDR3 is CSVGTGDYNEQFF. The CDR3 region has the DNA TGCAGCGTTGGGACAGGGGACTACAATGAGCAGTTCTTC.

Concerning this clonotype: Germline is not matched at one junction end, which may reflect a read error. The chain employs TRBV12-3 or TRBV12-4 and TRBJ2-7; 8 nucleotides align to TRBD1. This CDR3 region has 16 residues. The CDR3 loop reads CASKGAGGRLTYEQYF. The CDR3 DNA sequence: TGCGCCAGCAAGGGGGCAGGGGGCCGTCTAACCTACGAGCAGTACTTC.

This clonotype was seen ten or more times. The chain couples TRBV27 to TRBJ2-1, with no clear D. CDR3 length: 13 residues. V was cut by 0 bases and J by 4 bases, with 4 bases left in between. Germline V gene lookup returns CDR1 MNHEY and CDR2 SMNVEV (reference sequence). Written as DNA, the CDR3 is TGTGCCAGCAGTTTATCCCGATACAATGAGCAGTTCTTC. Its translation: CASSLSRYNEQFF.

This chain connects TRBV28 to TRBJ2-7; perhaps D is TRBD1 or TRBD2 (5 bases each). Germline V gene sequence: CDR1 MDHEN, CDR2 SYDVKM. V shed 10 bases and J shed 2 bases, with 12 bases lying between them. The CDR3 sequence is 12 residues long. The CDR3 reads CATRGDTYEQYF. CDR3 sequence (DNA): TGTGCCACCCGGGGCGACACCTACGAGCAGTACTTC.

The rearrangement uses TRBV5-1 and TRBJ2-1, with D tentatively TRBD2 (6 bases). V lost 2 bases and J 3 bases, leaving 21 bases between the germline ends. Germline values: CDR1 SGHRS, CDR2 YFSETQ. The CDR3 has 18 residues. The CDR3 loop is CASSFGTGEFEFYNEQFF. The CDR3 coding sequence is TGCGCCAGCAGCTTCGGTACGGGGGAGTTCGAGTTCTACAATGAGCAGTTCTTC. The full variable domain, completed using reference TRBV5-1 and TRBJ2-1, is KAGVTQTPRYLIKTRGQQVTLSCSPISGHRSVSWYQQTPGQGLQFLFEYFSETQRNKGNFPGRFSGRQFSNSRSEMNVSTLELGDSALYLCASSFGTGEFEFYNEQFFGPGTRLTVL.

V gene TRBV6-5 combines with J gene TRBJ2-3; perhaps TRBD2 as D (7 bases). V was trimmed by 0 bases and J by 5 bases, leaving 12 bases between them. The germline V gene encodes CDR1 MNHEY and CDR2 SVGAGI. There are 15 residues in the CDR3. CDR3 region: CASSYSAGAVDTQYF. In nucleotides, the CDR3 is TGTGCCAGCAGTTACTCCGCGGGGGCGGTAGATACGCAGTATTTT.

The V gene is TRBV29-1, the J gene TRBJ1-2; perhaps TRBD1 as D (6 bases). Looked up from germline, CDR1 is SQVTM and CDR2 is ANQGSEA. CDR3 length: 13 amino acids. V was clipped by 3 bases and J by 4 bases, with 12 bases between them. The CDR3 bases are TGCAGCGTTGATAGCCAGGGGACCTATGGCTACACCTTC. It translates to CSVDSQGTYGYTF.

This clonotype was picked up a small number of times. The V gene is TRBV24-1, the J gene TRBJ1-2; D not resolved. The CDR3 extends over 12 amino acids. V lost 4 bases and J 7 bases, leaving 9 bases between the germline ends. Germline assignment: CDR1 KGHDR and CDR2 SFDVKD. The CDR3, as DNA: TGTGCCACCAGTGACACCAGGACTGGCTACACCTTC. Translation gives CATSDTRTGYTF.

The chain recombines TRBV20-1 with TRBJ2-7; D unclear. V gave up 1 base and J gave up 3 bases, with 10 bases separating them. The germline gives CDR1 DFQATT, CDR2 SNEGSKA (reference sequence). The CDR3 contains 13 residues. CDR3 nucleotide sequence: TGCAGTGCTAGAGGTACAACAAACTACGAGCAGTACTTC. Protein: CSARGTTNYEQYF.

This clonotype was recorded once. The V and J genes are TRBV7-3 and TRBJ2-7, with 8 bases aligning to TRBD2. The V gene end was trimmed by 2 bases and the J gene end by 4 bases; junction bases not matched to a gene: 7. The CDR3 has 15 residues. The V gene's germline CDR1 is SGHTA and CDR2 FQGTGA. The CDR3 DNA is TGTGCCAGCAGCTTACGCGGTAGCGGGGTGTACGAGCAGTACTTC. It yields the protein CASSLRGSGVYEQYF. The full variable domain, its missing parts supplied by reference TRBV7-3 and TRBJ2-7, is GAGVSQTPSNKVTEKGKYVELRCDPISGHTALYWYRQSLGQGPEFLIYFQGTGAADDSGLPNDRFFAVRPEGSVSTLKIQRTERGDSAVYLCASSLRGSGVYEQYFGPGTRLTVT.

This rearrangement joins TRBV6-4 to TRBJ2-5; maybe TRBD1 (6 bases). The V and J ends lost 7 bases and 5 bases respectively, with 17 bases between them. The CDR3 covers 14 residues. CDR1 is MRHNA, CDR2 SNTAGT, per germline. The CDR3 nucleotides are TGTGCCAGCACCAGTCGGGACACCCCCGAGACCCAGTACTTC. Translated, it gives CASTSRDTPETQYF.

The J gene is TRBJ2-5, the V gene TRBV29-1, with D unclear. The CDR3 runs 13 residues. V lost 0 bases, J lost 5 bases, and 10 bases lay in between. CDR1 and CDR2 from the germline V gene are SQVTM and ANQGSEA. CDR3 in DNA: TGCAGCGTTGAAGACAGGTCCCCCGAGACCCAGTACTTC. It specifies CSVEDRSPETQYF.

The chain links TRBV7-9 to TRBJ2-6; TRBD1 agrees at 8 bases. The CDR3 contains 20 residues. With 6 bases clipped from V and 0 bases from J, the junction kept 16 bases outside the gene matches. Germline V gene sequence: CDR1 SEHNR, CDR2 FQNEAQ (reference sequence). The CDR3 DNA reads TGTGCCAGCAGTTCAGCCCGGGACAGGAAACCGTCCTCTGGGGCCAACGTCCTGACTTTC. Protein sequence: CASSSARDRKPSSGANVLTF. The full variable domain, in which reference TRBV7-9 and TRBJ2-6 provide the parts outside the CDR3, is DTGVSQNPRHKITKRGQNVTFRCDPISEHNRLYWYRQTLGQGPEFLTYFQNEAQLEKSRLLSDRFSAERPKGSFSTLEIQRTEQGDSAMYLCASSSARDRKPSSGANVLTFGAGSRLTVL.

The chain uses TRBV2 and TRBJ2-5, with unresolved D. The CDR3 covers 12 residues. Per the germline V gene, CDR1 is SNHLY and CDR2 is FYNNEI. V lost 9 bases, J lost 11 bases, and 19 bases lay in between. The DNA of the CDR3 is TGTGCCAGGGAAACTGTTCGAGGTGAGCAGTACTTC. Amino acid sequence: CARETVRGEQYF.

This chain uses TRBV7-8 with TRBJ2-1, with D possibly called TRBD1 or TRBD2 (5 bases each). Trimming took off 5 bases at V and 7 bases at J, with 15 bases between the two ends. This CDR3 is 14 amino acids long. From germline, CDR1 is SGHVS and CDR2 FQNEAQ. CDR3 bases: TGTGCCAGCAGCAATATGGGGACGTCAAATGAGCAGTTCTTC. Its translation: CASSNMGTSNEQFF.